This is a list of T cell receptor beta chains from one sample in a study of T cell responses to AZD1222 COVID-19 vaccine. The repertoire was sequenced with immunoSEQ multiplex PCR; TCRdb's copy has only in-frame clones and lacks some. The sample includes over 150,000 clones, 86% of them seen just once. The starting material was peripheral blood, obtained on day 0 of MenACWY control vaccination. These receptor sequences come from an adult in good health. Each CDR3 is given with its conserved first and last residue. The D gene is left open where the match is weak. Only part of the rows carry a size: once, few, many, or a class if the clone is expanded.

CDR3aa: CASSRDKHGYTF
CDR3nt: TGTGCCAGCAGCCGGGACAAGCATGGCTACACCTTC
j_gene: TRBJ1-2
v_gene: TRBV12-3/TRBV12-4
abundance: .
d_gene: .

CDR3aa: CASSPRGSVGTETQYF
CDR3nt: TGTGCCAGCTCACCAAGAGGGTCTGTAGGGACGGAGACCCAGTACTTC
j_gene: TRBJ2-5
v_gene: TRBV18
abundance: .
d_gene: .

CDR3aa: CASSILLGGDITGELFF
CDR3nt: TGTGCCAGCAGCATTCTCTTGGGGGGGGACATCACCGGGGAGCTGTTTTTT
j_gene: TRBJ2-2
v_gene: TRBV11-2
abundance: .
d_gene: .

CDR3aa: CASSWGSGTSTDTQYF
CDR3nt: TGCGCCAGCAGCTGGGGAAGCGGGACTAGCACAGATACGCAGTATTTT
j_gene: TRBJ2-3
v_gene: TRBV5-1
abundance: .
d_gene: TRBD2

CDR3aa: CASSPLHLAGGETQYF
CDR3nt: TGCGCCAGCAGCCCGTTACACCTAGCGGGAGGCGAGACCCAGTACTTC
j_gene: TRBJ2-5
v_gene: TRBV4-1
abundance: .
d_gene: TRBD2

CDR3aa: CASSDLERKGCTEAFF
CDR3nt: TGCGCCAGCAGTGATTTGGAGAGAAAGGGTTGCACTGAAGCTTTCTTT
j_gene: TRBJ1-1
v_gene: TRBV10-1
abundance: .
d_gene: .

CDR3aa: CASSPTSSRDGIQYF
CDR3nt: TGTGCCAGCAGCCCAACCTCGTCTAGGGACGGGATTCAGTACTTC
j_gene: TRBJ2-4
v_gene: TRBV5-5
abundance: .
d_gene: .

CDR3aa: CATEQGTGNTIYF
CDR3nt: TGTGCCACTGAACAGGGAACTGGAAACACCATATATTTT
j_gene: TRBJ1-3
v_gene: TRBV3-1/TRBV3-2
abundance: .
d_gene: .

CDR3aa: CASSSPTGGFTEAFF
CDR3nt: TGTGCCAGCAGCTCCCCCACAGGGGGCTTCACTGAAGCTTTCTTT
j_gene: TRBJ1-1
v_gene: TRBV28
abundance: .
d_gene: TRBD1

CDR3aa: CASSQDLIAGVGVAAYNEQFF
CDR3nt: TGCGCCAGCAGCCAAGATCTGATAGCGGGAGTGGGGGTGGCGGCCTACAATGAGCAGTTCTTC
j_gene: TRBJ2-1
v_gene: TRBV4-1
abundance: .
d_gene: TRBD2

CDR3aa: CASSRDYQPPEEQYF
CDR3nt: TGTGCCAGTAGTAGAGACTATCAACCCCCGGAGGAGCAGTACTTC
j_gene: TRBJ2-7
v_gene: TRBV19
abundance: few
d_gene: .

CDR3aa: CASSLKSTARGGTTIYF
CDR3nt: TGTGCCAGCAGCCTTAAATCGACCGCCCGCGGGGGTACCACCATATATTTT
j_gene: TRBJ1-3
v_gene: TRBV6-2/TRBV6-3
abundance: .
d_gene: .

CDR3aa: CATSGQGAGANVLTF
CDR3nt: TGTGCCACCAGCGGCCAGGGGGCTGGGGCCAACGTCCTGACTTTC
j_gene: TRBJ2-6
v_gene: TRBV24-1
abundance: .
d_gene: TRBD1

CDR3aa: CASSSPPGQVGNEQFF
CDR3nt: TGTGCCAGCAGCTCCCCCCCCGGGCAGGTTGGCAATGAGCAGTTCTTC
j_gene: TRBJ2-1
v_gene: TRBV7-3
abundance: .
d_gene: .

CDR3aa: CASSTATEGSGNTIYF
CDR3nt: TGCGCCAGCAGCACCGCGACGGAAGGATCTGGAAACACCATATATTTT
j_gene: TRBJ1-3
v_gene: TRBV10-2
abundance: .
d_gene: .

CDR3aa: CASSPPGTPSAQHF
CDR3nt: TGTGCCAGCTCACCCCCCGGGACCCCATCGGCCCAGCATTTT
j_gene: TRBJ1-5
v_gene: TRBV18
abundance: few
d_gene: .

CDR3aa: CAISESGGFSYNSPLHF
CDR3nt: TGTGCCATCAGTGAGTCCGGCGGGTTTTCCTATAATTCACCCCTCCACTTT
j_gene: TRBJ1-6
v_gene: TRBV10-3
abundance: .
d_gene: .

CDR3aa: CASSEQGWSETQYF
CDR3nt: TGTGCCAGCAGCGAACAAGGGTGGAGTGAGACCCAGTACTTC
j_gene: TRBJ2-5
v_gene: TRBV3-1/TRBV3-2
abundance: .
d_gene: .

CDR3aa: CASSGQFQETQYF
CDR3nt: TGCGCCAGCAGCGGACAGTTCCAAGAGACCCAGTACTTC
j_gene: TRBJ2-5
v_gene: TRBV5-1
abundance: .
d_gene: .

CDR3aa: CASSQDGDGSRSPLHF
CDR3nt: TGTGCCAGCAGCCAAGATGGGGATGGCTCTCGTTCACCCCTCCACTTT
j_gene: TRBJ1-6
v_gene: TRBV4-2
abundance: .
d_gene: .

CDR3aa: CASSLAGTGVGEKLFF
CDR3nt: TGCGCCAGCAGCCTCGCCGGGACAGGGGTAGGGGAAAAACTGTTTTTT
j_gene: TRBJ1-4
v_gene: TRBV5-1
abundance: few
d_gene: TRBD1

CDR3aa: CASGFRDRGDEQYF
CDR3nt: TGTGCTAGTGGTTTCCGGGACAGGGGAGACGAGCAGTACTTC
j_gene: TRBJ2-7
v_gene: TRBV12-5
abundance: .
d_gene: TRBD1

CDR3aa: CASSPGGFGTEAFF
CDR3nt: TGTGCCAGCAGCCCCGGAGGTTTCGGCACTGAAGCTTTCTTT
j_gene: TRBJ1-1
v_gene: TRBV14
abundance: .
d_gene: .

CDR3aa: CASSPDSGEQFF
CDR3nt: TGTGCCAGCAGCCCCGACAGTGGTGAGCAGTTCTTC
j_gene: TRBJ2-1
v_gene: TRBV9
abundance: .
d_gene: .

CDR3aa: CASSQESQAGGTYNEQFF
CDR3nt: TGTGCCAGCAGCCAAGAAAGTCAGGCGGGAGGGACCTACAATGAGCAGTTCTTC
j_gene: TRBJ2-1
v_gene: TRBV4-2
abundance: few
d_gene: TRBD2

CDR3aa: CASSFNRGGGYTF
CDR3nt: TGTGCCAGCAGTTTCAACAGGGGCGGTGGCTACACCTTC
j_gene: TRBJ1-2
v_gene: TRBV27
abundance: once
d_gene: TRBD1

CDR3aa: CASSQDRGGNTEAFF
CDR3nt: TGTGCCAGCAGTCAAGACAGGGGCGGAAACACTGAAGCTTTCTTT
j_gene: TRBJ1-1
v_gene: TRBV2
abundance: once
d_gene: TRBD1

CDR3aa: CASSYVGWGSNQPQHF
CDR3nt: TGTGCCAGCAGTTACGTGGGGTGGGGAAGCAATCAGCCCCAGCATTTT
j_gene: TRBJ1-5
v_gene: TRBV6-6
abundance: few
d_gene: .

CDR3aa: CASSEALAGTEAFF
CDR3nt: TGTGCCAGCAGTGAAGCGCTTGCGGGCACTGAAGCTTTCTTT
j_gene: TRBJ1-1
v_gene: TRBV2
abundance: .
d_gene: .

CDR3aa: CASSLTRANSPLHF
CDR3nt: TGTGCCAGCAGCTTGACAAGGGCTAATTCACCCCTCCACTTT
j_gene: TRBJ1-6
v_gene: TRBV7-2
abundance: .
d_gene: .

CDR3aa: CASSLQPGMPQHF
CDR3nt: TGTGCCAGCAGCTTACAGCCCGGTATGCCCCAGCATTTT
j_gene: TRBJ1-5
v_gene: TRBV7-3
abundance: .
d_gene: .